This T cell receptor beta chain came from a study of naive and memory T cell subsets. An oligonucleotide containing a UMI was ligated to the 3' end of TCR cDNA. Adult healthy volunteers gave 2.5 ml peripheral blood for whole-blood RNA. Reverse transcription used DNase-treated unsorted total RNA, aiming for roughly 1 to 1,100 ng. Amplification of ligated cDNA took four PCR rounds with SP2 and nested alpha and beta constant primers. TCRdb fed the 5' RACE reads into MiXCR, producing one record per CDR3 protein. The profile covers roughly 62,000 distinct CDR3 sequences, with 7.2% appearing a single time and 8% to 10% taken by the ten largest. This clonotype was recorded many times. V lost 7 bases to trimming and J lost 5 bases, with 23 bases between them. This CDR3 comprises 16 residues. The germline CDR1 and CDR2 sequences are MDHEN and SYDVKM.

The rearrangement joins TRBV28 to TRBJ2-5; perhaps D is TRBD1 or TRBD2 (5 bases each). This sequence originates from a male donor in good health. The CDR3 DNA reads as TGTGCCAGCAAACGGGGCGGCGGCAGTGGGTGGGAGACCCAGTACTTC. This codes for CASKRGGGSGWETQYF.